This T cell receptor (beta chain) was captured by sequencing in a study of post-analysis software for immune sequencing data (dated by TCRdb to 2015 to 2017). Turning to the overall study: Recorded disease courses included relapsing-remitting, secondary progressive and progressive-relapsing multiple sclerosis, with some patients lacking subtype annotation. A subset of samples was prepared in parallel using single-end sample barcoding, then pooled and co-amplified after Illumina adapter ligation. Patient repertoires were compared against about a dozen previously published healthy control repertoires from donors aged roughly 6 to 26 years. On the study overall, not on this receptor specifically: The control group was slightly older than the multiple sclerosis patient group. Patients showed significantly higher frequencies than controls for a handful of TRBV segments, among them TRBV5-6, TRBV5-1 and TRBV20-1. Multiple sclerosis patients had significantly lower normalized Chao1 diversity than controls, a result that suggests substantial peripheral T-cell clonal expansion. Strong co-clustering of samples prepared in the same batch was shown by direct clustering with F measure, prompting a batch-effect correction.

TCR beta repertoires were profiled from peripheral blood of roughly 13 young patients with multiple sclerosis to demonstrate the VDJtools post-analysis software. The multiple sclerosis patients were children and adolescents between roughly 6 and 16 years of age. The CDR3 numbers 14 residues from cysteine through phenylalanine. Only CDR3 DNA remains: 42 bases, in frame from the first base. V drops 3 bases and J drops 0 bases, leaving 6 bases in between. With respect to this clonotype: Its antigen target is currently unknown. No qualities accompany the bases; no much larger clone lies one base away.

Library prep was done by PCR. TCRdb shows the sequencer as Illumina HiSeq 2500. To reduce PCR and sequencing biases, unique molecular identifiers were built into the TCR beta cDNA libraries. Per 1 to 10 million input T cells, approximately 500,000 cDNA molecules were obtained, such that each molecule approximated one T cell. The patient libraries were prepared and sequenced with the same protocol used for the earlier healthy control dataset. Samples belonging to the same batch were prepared together, multiplexed and sequenced on a shared HiSeq lane. Processing in the source paper ran as follows. Raw barcoded reads were processed with MIGEC, and single-read molecular identifier groups were discarded before consensus assembly and CDR3 extraction. Clonotype tables were post-analysed with VDJtools, normalizing diversity by down-sampling all datasets to the smallest sample size. To correct batch-related cross-sample contamination, repertoire overlap clustering matched CDR3 amino acid sequences but not nucleotide sequences. TCRdb redid the processing of the public reads, applying fastp at Q25 and MiXCR, and retained in-frame beta chains. One record per CDR3 amino acid sequence lists the most common genes and DNA. The V and J calls shown here were made by TCRdb, not taken from the authors' results. The sample records roughly 700,000 distinct CDR3 sequences, 30% of which are singletons. The ten biggest clones cover about 0.5% of the sample.

The sequence came from a girl aged 5 to 17 with multiple sclerosis. Sequenced: blood. Recombination connected TRBV12-3 or TRBV12-4 to TRBJ1-3; the D gene assignment is ambiguous. The CDR3 has the sequence CASSFRSSGNTIYF. The nucleotide sequence reads as follows: TGTGCCAGCAGTTTCCGCAGCTCTGGAAACACCATATATTTT.